This TCR beta chain came from a study of blood T cell repertoires in COVID-19. The data were produced by immunoSEQ multiplex PCR, yet TCRdb's version contains in-frame clones alone and is incomplete. The data contain 250,000 to 350,000 clones, roughly 90% of them seen just once; the ten biggest clones take up approximately 14%. V gave up 6 bases and J gave up 9 bases, with 15 bases separating them. Germline V gene data show CDR1 as MDHEN and CDR2 as SYDVKM. This CDR3 comprises 14 residues. The receptor was derived from a woman in her 70s with COVID-19, enrolled during active disease. J is TRBJ1-6 and V is TRBV28; D ambiguous. The sample was peripheral blood. CDR3 in amino acids: CASSPPVERSPLHF. The CDR3, as DNA: TGTGCCAGCAGCCCCCCGGTGGAGCGTTCACCCCTCCACTTT.